What follows are 6 T cell receptor beta chains derived from one specimen sequenced in a study of cytomegalovirus exposure and HLA in healthy donors. PCR involved 60 Vbeta and 13 Jbeta primers. Profiling relied on immunoSEQ multiplex PCR, and the TCRdb table lists in-frame clones only, not all of them. The sample shows roughly 110,000 clones, around 80% of them seen only once. Sequenced: PBMCs. The receptors were sampled from a female donor in good health and CMV-seronegative.

The chain recombines TRBV6-6 with TRBJ1-2; the D gene is possibly TRBD1 (6 bases). Trimming shortened V by 5 bases and J by 0 bases, and 10 bases separated the two germline ends. The CDR3 extends over 14 amino acids. CDR1 is MNHNY and CDR2 is SVGAGI in the germline V gene (reference sequence). CDR3 bases: TGTGCCAGCAGTCGGGACATTCCTAACTATGGCTACACCTTC. It is translated as CASSRDIPNYGYTF.

This chain connects TRBV28 to TRBJ2-5, with 10 bases matching TRBD2. Trimming took 1 base from V and 7 from J; bases not matched to a gene: 6. The CDR3 consists of 15 residues. Germline-derived CDR1 and CDR2 are MDHEN and SYDVKM. CDR3 in DNA: TGTGCCAGCAGTTTATCTCTAGCGGGGGTTGGGACCCAGTACTTC. This translates into CASSLSLAGVGTQYF.

The chain joins TRBV7-2 to TRBJ1-2; D is unresolved. In germline, CDR1 is SGHTA, CDR2 FQGNSA. Between the trimmed V and J ends, which lost 1 base and 0 bases, there was a span of 6 bases. The CDR3 runs 14 residues. Here the CDR3 DNA reads TGTGCCAGCAGCTTAGTGGCAGCTAACTATGGCTACACCTTC. This sequence encodes CASSLVAANYGYTF.

This clone came up once. This chain connects TRBV5-1 to TRBJ1-3; D is possibly TRBD1 (6 bases). V was cut by 0 bases and J by 3 bases, with 16 bases left in between. The CDR3 runs to 17 residues. Germline-derived CDR1 and CDR2 are SGHRS and YFSETQ. CDR3 sequence: CASSLDVRGKSGNTIYF. The CDR3 bases are TGCGCCAGCAGCTTGGACGTCAGGGGCAAAAGTGGAAACACCATATATTTT.

The chain employs TRBV5-1 and TRBJ2-7; 9 bases agree with TRBD1. With 3 bases clipped from V and 0 bases from J, the junction kept 4 bases outside the gene matches. Per the germline V gene, CDR1 is SGHRS and CDR2 is YFSETQ. The CDR3 extends over 15 amino acids. The CDR3 loop is CASSWGDRDSYEQYF. In DNA form, the CDR3 reads TGCGCCAGCAGCTGGGGGGACAGGGACTCCTACGAGCAGTACTTC.

The chain links TRBV11-2 to TRBJ2-1; weak D call: TRBD2 (6 bases). Germline V lookup: CDR1 SGHAT, CDR2 FQNNGV. V lost 1 base and J lost 9, with 13 bases in between. The CDR3 loop spans 14 amino acids. The CDR3 loop reads CASSLVTSVSEQFF. DNA of the CDR3: TGTGCCAGCAGCTTAGTGACTAGTGTCAGTGAGCAGTTCTTC.